One sample yielded the 15 T cell receptor beta chains listed below, sequenced in a study of regulatory T cells in long-lasting Graves disease (dated by TCRdb to about 2021). The library was produced with multiplex PCR. These reads were obtained on an Illumina HiSeq 4000. TCR beta libraries were built with iRepertoire HTBI primers and Arm-PCR amplification of CDR3 regions. The raw public data were reprocessed by TCRdb itself: fastp quality trimming at Q25, MiXCR clonotype calling, in-frame beta chains only. All rows with the same CDR3 protein become a single entry with the most common DNA and genes. The sample yields about 400,000 distinct CDR3 sequences; around 21% were counted once. Around 20% of the sample goes to the ten largest clones. The time point label here, explained by the study, means: persistent/refractory GD, antithyroid drugs over 5 years with positive TRAb. RNA was extracted from PBMCs in TRIzol for both TCR sequencing and RNA sequencing.

The sample was peripheral blood mononuclear cells (PBMCs), taken when the disease was refractory, from a patient treated with antithyroid drugs. These receptors all stem from a female donor with Graves disease.

A word on this clonotype: This may be a read error, as it is one base from a much larger clone. The chain uses TRBV28 and TRBJ2-7; D gene unclear. CDR1 MDHEN and CDR2 SYDVKM come from the germline V gene. The CDR3 runs 14 residues. The CDR3 DNA sequence: TGTGCCAGCAGTTCGTCTATAACCTCCTGCGAGCAGTACTTC. Translated, it gives CASSSSITSCEQYF. The whole variable domain, filled in from reference TRBV28 and TRBJ2-7, reads DVKVTQSSRYLVKRTGEKVFLECVQDMDHENMFWYRQDPGLGLRLIYFSYDVKMKEKGDIPEGYSVSREKKERFSLILESASTNQTSMYLCASSSSITSCEQYFGPGTRLTVT.

This clonotype was found a few times. The V call is TRBV19, the J call TRBJ1-5; D perhaps matches TRBD1 (5 bases). The CDR3 contains 16 residues. Per the germline V gene, CDR1 is LNHDA and CDR2 is SQIVND (reference sequence). Trimming cost V 8 bases and J 1 base, with 18 bases left between them. The CDR3 bases are TGTGCCAGTCCCCGGACCCTTAGGGGCAGCAATCAGCCCCAGCATTTT. This encodes CASPRTLRGSNQPQHF.

This clonotype showed up many times. This sequence joins TRBV30 and TRBJ1-1; D remains ambiguous. This CDR3 contains 12 residues. Per germline, CDR1 GTSNPN and CDR2 SVGIG (reference sequence). V was pared by 1 base and J by 1 base, with 4 bases between. The CDR3 nucleotides are TGTGCCTGGAGTGGCGGGAACACTGAAGCTTTCTTT. Its translation is CAWSGGNTEAFF.

The sample holds many counts of this clonotype. The genes are TRBV11-1 and TRBJ2-5; D remains ambiguous. Germline loops: CDR1 SGHAT, CDR2 FQDESV (reference sequence). Deletions cut 3 bases from V and 1 base from J, with 9 bases between. This CDR3 has 14 amino acids. DNA for the CDR3: TGTGCCAGCAGCTTCGTCCCTACCCAAGAGACCCAGTACTTC. This codes for CASSFVPTQETQYF.

J is TRBJ2-5 and V is TRBV7-9; 7 bases fit TRBD2. Trimming at V came to 5 bases and at J to 7 bases, leaving 7 bases not matched to a gene. Germline assignment: CDR1 SEHNR and CDR2 FQNEAQ (reference sequence). The CDR3 covers 13 residues. The CDR3 DNA is TGTGCCAGCAGCGTAGGGACTAAGGGGACCCAGTACTTC. Protein sequence: CASSVGTKGTQYF.

This clonotype was observed many times. The rearrangement joins TRBV2 to TRBJ2-1; D may be TRBD1 (5 bases). CDR3 length: 15 amino acids. CDR1 SNHLY and CDR2 FYNNEI come from the germline V gene. Between the trimmed V and J ends, which lost 4 bases and 4 bases, there was a span of 14 bases. The CDR3 is CASSVVAGSYNEQFF. For the CDR3, the DNA is TGTGCCAGCAGTGTTGTGGCAGGGTCATACAATGAGCAGTTCTTC.

In this sample, this clonotype turned up many times. The chain has TRBV7-8 and TRBJ1-1; D gene unclear. CDR1 is SGHVS and CDR2 is FQNEAQ in the germline V gene. Trimming pared 5 bases from V and 3 bases from J, leaving 10 bases between. The CDR3 runs to 13 residues. DNA of the CDR3: TGTGCCAGCAGCCGAACGGGATACACTGAAGCTTTCTTT. This sequence encodes CASSRTGYTEAFF.

The genes are TRBV7-2 and TRBJ2-1; unclear D gene. The V end lost 5 bases, the J end lost 4 bases, and 18 bases lay between the germline ends. Germline lookup yields CDR1 SGHTA and CDR2 FQGNSA. This CDR3 has 16 residues. CDR3 amino acids: CASSPPGGLKYNEQFF. For the CDR3, the DNA is TGTGCCAGCAGCCCTCCCGGCGGCCTTAAGTACAATGAGCAGTTCTTC.

A word on this clonotype: Its ends do not fully match the called genes, so a read error is possible. The chain joins TRBV9 to TRBJ2-7; tentative D call: TRBD2 (6 bases). The CDR3 contains 15 residues. The germline gives CDR1 SGDLS, CDR2 YYNGEE. As DNA, the CDR3 is TGTGCCGGCAGCGTGGGGGGAGAGCCTACCTACGAGCAGTACTTC. Translating it yields CAGSVGGEPTYEQYF.

The chain combines TRBV9 with TRBJ2-5, with D maybe TRBD2 (6 bases). Trimming took 3 bases from V and 5 from J, leaving 23 bases between them. Per the germline V gene, CDR1 is SGDLS and CDR2 is YYNGEE. This CDR3 has 17 amino acids. The CDR3 region is CASSGRDFGGPIETQYF. The CDR3 DNA reads as TGTGCCAGCAGCGGCCGGGACTTCGGAGGCCCCATTGAGACCCAGTACTTC. The full variable domain, rest sourced from reference TRBV9 and TRBJ2-5, is DSGVTQTPKHLITATGQRVTLRCSPRSGDLSVYWYQQSLDQGLQFLIQYYNGEERAKGNILERFSAQQFPDLHSELNLSSLELGDSALYFCASSGRDFGGPIETQYFGPGTRLLVL.

This clonotype was detected only a few times. J is TRBJ2-2 and V is TRBV5-1; TRBD2 agrees at 13 bases. J lost 6 bases, V lost 7 bases, and 9 bases had no gene match. The CDR3 extends over 16 amino acids. Germline lookup yields CDR1 SGHRS and CDR2 YFSETQ. The CDR3 DNA reads TGCGCCAGCGGGGGACTAGCGGGACCACCCCCCGGGGAGCTGTTTTTT. Its translation is CASGGLAGPPPGELFF. The variable domain in full, with the rest retrieved from reference TRBV5-1 and TRBJ2-2, is KAGVTQTPRYLIKTRGQQVTLSCSPISGHRSVSWYQQTPGQGLQFLFEYFSETQRNKGNFPGRFSGRQFSNSRSEMNVSTLELGDSALYLCASGGLAGPPPGELFFGEGSRLTVL.

The chain joins TRBV6-1 to TRBJ1-1; D is uncertain. V lost 7 bases, J lost 8 bases, and 23 bases lay in between. The CDR3 totals 15 residues. Germline loops: CDR1 MNHNS, CDR2 SASEGT. The DNA for the CDR3 is TGTGCCAGCACCCCGGCAGCGCCCTGGTACTCCGAAGCTTTCTTT. It specifies CASTPAAPWYSEAFF.

About this clonotype itself: Being one base from a much bigger clone, this may be a read error. The chain joins TRBV20-1 to TRBJ1-2, with D tentatively TRBD1 (6 bases). This CDR3 has 12 amino acids. CDR1 is DFQATT, CDR2 SNEGSKA, per germline (reference sequence). The CDR3 here is CSASWQGTGYIF. CDR3 DNA sequence: TGCAGTGCTAGTTGGCAGGGGACTGGCTACATCTTC.

This clonotype was seen only a few times. J is TRBJ1-5 and V is TRBV10-2, with a tentative D call TRBD1 (5 bases). There are 12 residues in the CDR3. From germline, CDR1 is WSHSY and CDR2 SAAADI. V was trimmed by 2 bases and J by 7 bases, leaving 6 bases between them. For the CDR3, the DNA is TGCGCCAGCAGTGAGGGGGGACAGCCCCAGCATTTT. Its protein product is CASSEGGQPQHF.

CDR3 sequence reads: CSARGTANYEQYF. The CDR3 DNA is TGCAGTGCTAGGGGGACAGCTAACTACGAGCAGTACTTC. The chain has TRBV20-1 and TRBJ2-7, with 7 bases lining up with TRBD1. The trim removed 3 bases at V and 3 bases at J, leaving 5 bases unmatched. The CDR3 contains 13 residues. CDR1 DFQATT and CDR2 SNEGSKA come from the germline V gene (reference sequence).